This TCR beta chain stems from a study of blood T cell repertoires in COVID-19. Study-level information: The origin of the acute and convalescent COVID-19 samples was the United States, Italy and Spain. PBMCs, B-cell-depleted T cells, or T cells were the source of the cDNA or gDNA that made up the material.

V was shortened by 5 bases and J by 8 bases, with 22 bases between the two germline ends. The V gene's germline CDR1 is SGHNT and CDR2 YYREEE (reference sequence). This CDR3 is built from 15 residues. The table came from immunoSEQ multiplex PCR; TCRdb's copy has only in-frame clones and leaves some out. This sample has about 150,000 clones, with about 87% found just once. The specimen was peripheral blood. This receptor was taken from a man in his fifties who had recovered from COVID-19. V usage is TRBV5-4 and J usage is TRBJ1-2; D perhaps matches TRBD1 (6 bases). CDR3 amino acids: CASSSWTDITGGYTF. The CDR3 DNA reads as TGTGCCAGCAGTTCCTGGACAGACATCACAGGGGGCTACACCTTC.